The clone carrying this T cell receptor (beta chain) has only a few counts. Its antigen is unidentified. The data derive from a study of T cells in Graves' hyperthyroidism and ophthalmopathy. Clinical symptoms, serum thyroxine and TRAb, thyroid ultrasound and orbital computed tomography together formed the diagnostic basis. Amplified TCR beta CDR3 regions came from RNA transcripts. RT-PCR in the first round (using the HTBI primer set) targeted the TCR CDR3. TCRdb processed the multiplex PCR reads anew with MiXCR; each CDR3 protein has one entry. The sample holds about 500,000 distinct CDR3 sequences, about 45% seen once. Germline V gene sequence: CDR1 SQVTM, CDR2 ANQGSEA. The CDR3 contains 15 residues. V gave up 8 bases and J gave up 1 base; unmatched junction bases: 6. General observations from the study: The majority of expanded thyroid clonotypes above 0.001 also appeared in blood.

Specimen: peripheral blood or thyroid tissue (not recorded which). The sequence was obtained from an adult woman with Graves' disease, either hyperthyroidism or ophthalmopathy (not recorded which). This chain uses TRBV29-1 with TRBJ2-3, with TRBD2 matching 13 bases. The CDR3 sequence is CSTPGTSGGTDTQYF. In DNA, the CDR3 is TGCAGCACCCCCGGGACTAGCGGGGGCACAGATACGCAGTATTTT.